This T cell receptor (beta chain) is from a study of shared clonotypes between healthy human individuals (TCRdb year 2020). In terms of the full investigation: The cohort comprised a couple of women and a few men aged 18 to 49 years. For each donor, CD4 naive and CD4 memory were each run on three plates, CD8 naive on two plates, and CD8 memory on one plate. To estimate repertoire size and how much clonotype sharing occurs between individuals, the study deeply sequenced the blood TCR repertoires of a handful of healthy adults. Libraries were prepared and TCR repertoires were sequenced by different laboratories using diverse techniques, in order to increase sequencing depth and limit assay-specific biases. Between about 0.94 and 8.9 billion PBMCs per donor were obtained by leukapheresis.

Details on this clone: Its recognized antigen is unknown. No much larger clone exists at a distance of one base, and base qualities are not known.

Using the deep immunoSEQ assay, multiplex PCR amplified TCR CDR3 regions from genomic DNA. Extracted genomic DNA from each cell subset was spread evenly across all wells of several immunoSEQ 96-well plates, with each plate serving as a replicate. Each replicate PCR for sorted subsets received around 200 ng genomic DNA, equal to 30,000 or so T cell genomes. Purified libraries were measured with a Qubit 3.0 fluorometer, size-checked on a Bioanalyzer 2100, and measured again with the KAPA Library Quantification kit. Every immunoSEQ 96-well plate was sequenced on a dedicated single-read 150-cycle Illumina NextSeq 550 flow cell. In the authors' own workflow: The immunoSEQ output contained only junctional sequences without quality scores, so filtering could not match that applied to full-length reads. To assign V/J genes and CDR3, sequences were annotated using PyIR, a Python wrapper for IgBLAST v1.9, with IMGT germline references. Any read was removed if the V/J assignment was weak (E-value above 1e-6), the CDR3 was missing, or the read contained stop codons, out-of-frame junctions, or ambiguous translated residues. A V3J clonotype was defined by an identical inferred V gene, J gene, and CDR3 amino acid sequence. To compute the percentage overlap between repertoires, the number of shared unique clonotypes was divided by the size of the smaller repertoire. RTK rarefaction, the Chao1 estimator, and Recon v2.1 estimates of unobserved clonotypes were used to assess repertoire richness. OLGA was used to compute generation probabilities for all TCRbeta clonotypes that the gDNA method yielded from a handful of donors. This immuneACCESS table, as held by TCRdb, lists in-frame sequences with V and J called but not all clones. Of the missing ones, under half trace to an unresolved V gene in checked studies; the others have no known cause. V and J calls and clone size are as listed in that table; D and trimming were resolved from the DNA. This sample lists 2 million to 3 million clones; 93% were detected once. The ten largest clonotypes hold about 0.39% of the sample.

The donors were healthy, HIV-negative adults who had no recently reported acute infections or vaccinations. All donors were Caucasian adults living in Nashville, Tennessee, USA. CD4+ T cells were enriched by magnetic negative selection; naive cells were then positively selected on CD45RA, and the negative fraction formed the memory subset. Blood was collected by leukapheresis, and PBMCs were isolated by Ficoll-Histopaque density gradient centrifugation and then cryopreserved in liquid nitrogen vapor phase. Analytical flow cytometry was used to check the purity and quantity of every magnetically sorted T cell population. Genomic DNA was isolated from every sorted fraction and measured by UV absorbance on a Nanodrop 2000c. Cut back by 4 bases and 6 bases, the V and J ends lie 12 bases apart. Taken from cysteine to phenylalanine, the CDR3 has 14 residues. The only DNA kept is the CDR3, 42 bases in frame from the first base. Reading the germline V gene (reference sequence) gives CDR1 SEHNR and CDR2 FQNEAQ.

Overall results and qualifications from the work: Rarefaction of sorted-subset datasets indicated incomplete sequencing despite the large sequencing depth. Sampling was restricted to blood, and TCR repertoires in tissue are likely to differ from TCR repertoires in blood. Roughly 5.2% of naive CD4, roughly 3.5% of naive CD8, 2.3% of memory CD4, and roughly 0.4% of memory CD8 clonotypes were shared across four donors. Estimated clonotype richness was generally larger for naive than for memory subsets. Pairwise subsampling led to the expectation that sequencing depth would affect the degree of clonotype sharing among donors. Higher generation probabilities were observed for clonotypes shared by all four sorted-subset donors than for non-shared clonotypes. The genetic and exposure-history diversity represented was limited by the small number of donors.

The V and J segments used are TRBV7-9 and TRBJ2-2; the D match is possibly TRBD1 or TRBD2, with 5 bases aligned in each. This receptor was identified in a man between 18 and 29 years old in good health. Some clones in this sample may be carry-over from other donors' samples. The specimen sequenced was naive CD4+ T cells from PBMCs. The cell subset or site label, read with the paper, signifies: CD45RA+ positively selected. The base sequence is TGTGCCAGCAGCTCCCCGGGACGGGCCGGGGAGCTGTTTTTT. The encoded protein is CASSSPGRAGELFF.